Reported below is one T cell receptor (beta chain). In the authors' workflow: Cell counts per sample came from amplifying reference gene primers. Profiled with immunoSEQ multiplex PCR; TCRdb holds only in-frame clones, not every one. D and trimming were read from the DNA, whereas the V and J calls and clone size are those reported in that table. The sample consists of more than 55,000 clones, around 87% of them appearing once. This sample is drawn from a study of blood T cell repertoires in COVID-19. V was trimmed by 4 bases and J by 4 bases, leaving 13 bases between them. Germline CDR1 reads SGHDN; CDR2 reads FVKESK. This CDR3 has 15 amino acids.

This chain joins TRBV14 and TRBJ2-2; weak D call: TRBD2 (5 bases). This receptor was obtained from a man aged 55 to 70 with active or convalescent COVID-19. The sequencing sample was made of peripheral blood. The chain's CDR3 is CASSPGWPSTGELFF. Here the CDR3 DNA reads TGTGCCAGCAGCCCGGGGTGGCCCAGCACCGGGGAGCTGTTTTTT.